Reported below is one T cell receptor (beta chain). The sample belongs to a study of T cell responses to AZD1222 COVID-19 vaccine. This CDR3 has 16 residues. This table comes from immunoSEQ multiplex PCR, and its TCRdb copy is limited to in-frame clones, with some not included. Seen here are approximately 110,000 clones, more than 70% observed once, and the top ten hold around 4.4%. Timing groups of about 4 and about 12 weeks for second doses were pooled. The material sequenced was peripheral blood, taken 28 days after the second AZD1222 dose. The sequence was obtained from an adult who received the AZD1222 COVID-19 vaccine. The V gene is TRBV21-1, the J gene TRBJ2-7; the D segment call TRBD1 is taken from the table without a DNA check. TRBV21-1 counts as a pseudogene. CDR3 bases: TGTGCCAGCAGCAAAGGGGCATTACAAGGATCCTACGAGCAGTACTTC. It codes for CASSKGALQGSYEQYF.